This is a list of T cell receptor beta chains from one sample in a study of breast tumors, draining lymph nodes, adjacent tissues. TCRdb reprocessed the multiplex PCR reads with MiXCR, giving one entry per CDR3 protein. The sample lists 17,000 or so distinct CDR3 sequences; 63% were seen once. Sequences were obtained from tumor-adjacent breast tissue. These receptors originate from a female donor with breast cancer. Some clones in this sample may be carry-over from other donors' samples. CDR3s include the opening cysteine and the closing phenylalanine or tryptophan. A D gene is named only where the DNA matches it firmly. Not every row has a clone size; where given, it reads once, few, many or a size class.

cdr3_length: 14; clone_size: -; v_call: TRBV2; j_call: TRBJ1-6; d_call: -; cdr3_nt: TGTGCCAGCAGTGCCAGGGCGAAGGAGTCACCCCTCCACTTT; cdr3_aa: CASSARAKESPLHF
cdr3_length: 15; clone_size: medium-sized; v_call: TRBV11-2; j_call: TRBJ1-3; d_call: -; cdr3_nt: TGTGCCAGCAGCTTGGGTACGAGCTCTGGAAACACCATATATTTT; cdr3_aa: CASSLGTSSGNTIYF
cdr3_length: 13; clone_size: -; v_call: TRBV10-3; j_call: TRBJ2-3; d_call: -; cdr3_nt: TGTGCCATCAGTGAGTCCGGGGTAGATACGCAGTATTTT; cdr3_aa: CAISESGVDTQYF
cdr3_length: 15; clone_size: -; v_call: TRBV7-9; j_call: TRBJ1-6; d_call: -; cdr3_nt: TGTGCCAGCAGCTTAGAACAAGCCTATAATTCACCCCTCCACTTT; cdr3_aa: CASSLEQAYNSPLHF
cdr3_length: 13; clone_size: -; v_call: TRBV14; j_call: TRBJ2-5; d_call: -; cdr3_nt: TGTGCCAGCAGTAGGACGCCACAAGAGACCCAGTACTTC; cdr3_aa: CASSRTPQETQYF
cdr3_length: 13; clone_size: -; v_call: TRBV20-1; j_call: TRBJ2-7; d_call: TRBD1; cdr3_nt: TGCAGTGCCTTACGGACAGGAACCTACGAGCAGTACTTC; cdr3_aa: CSALRTGTYEQYF
cdr3_length: 14; clone_size: few; v_call: TRBV4-1; j_call: TRBJ2-7; d_call: -; cdr3_nt: TGCGCCAGCAGCCCCCAGGACGGCGAGTACGAGCAGTACTTC; cdr3_aa: CASSPQDGEYEQYF
cdr3_length: 16; clone_size: many; v_call: TRBV18; j_call: TRBJ1-1; d_call: TRBD1; cdr3_nt: TGTGCCAGCTCACCCGGGGAGGGACAGGGGAACACTGAAGCTTTCTTT; cdr3_aa: CASSPGEGQGNTEAFF
cdr3_length: 17; clone_size: -; v_call: TRBV15; j_call: TRBJ1-4; d_call: -; cdr3_nt: TGTGCCACCCGCAGAGTTAATCAGGGAGGCTGGGATGAAAAACTGTTTTTT; cdr3_aa: CATRRVNQGGWDEKLFF
cdr3_length: 15; clone_size: once; v_call: TRBV19; j_call: TRBJ1-4; d_call: TRBD1; cdr3_nt: TGTGCCAGTAGTGTCTCAGGGGGCTGGGGTGAAAAACTGTTTTTT; cdr3_aa: CASSVSGGWGEKLFF
cdr3_length: 14; clone_size: -; v_call: TRBV10-2; j_call: TRBJ1-2; d_call: -; cdr3_nt: TGCGCCAGCAGTCCCGGGACAACTAACTATGGCTACACCTTC; cdr3_aa: CASSPGTTNYGYTF
cdr3_length: 15; clone_size: many; v_call: TRBV6-5; j_call: TRBJ2-1; d_call: -; cdr3_nt: TGTGCCAGCAGTTATGGGGGGGGCTTAGTTAATGAGCAGTTCTTC; cdr3_aa: CASSYGGGLVNEQFF
cdr3_length: 15; clone_size: -; v_call: TRBV6-2/TRBV6-3; j_call: TRBJ2-7; d_call: -; cdr3_nt: TGTGCCAGCAGTTACTCGGCGGGGAGAAGGTACGAGCAGTACTTC; cdr3_aa: CASSYSAGRRYEQYF
cdr3_length: 12; clone_size: -; v_call: TRBV6-5; j_call: TRBJ1-6; d_call: -; cdr3_nt: TGTGCCAGCAGCCTGAGCAATTCACCCCTCCACTTT; cdr3_aa: CASSLSNSPLHF
cdr3_length: 14; clone_size: -; v_call: TRBV4-1; j_call: TRBJ2-5; d_call: TRBD1; cdr3_nt: TGCGCCAGCAGCCACGCCGACAGGGTAGAGACCCAGTACTTC; cdr3_aa: CASSHADRVETQYF
cdr3_length: 10; clone_size: -; v_call: TRBV20-1; j_call: TRBJ2-7; d_call: -; cdr3_nt: TGCAGTGCTAGGGACAGCGAGCAGTACTTC; cdr3_aa: CSARDSEQYF
cdr3_length: 11; clone_size: -; v_call: TRBV7-9; j_call: TRBJ2-1; d_call: -; cdr3_nt: TGTGCCAGCAGCTTTGGGGATGAGCAGTTCTTC; cdr3_aa: CASSFGDEQFF
cdr3_length: 15; clone_size: -; v_call: TRBV19; j_call: TRBJ1-5; d_call: -; cdr3_nt: TGTGCCAGTAGTATAGTGCCCGGAGCCAATCAGCCCCAGCATTTT; cdr3_aa: CASSIVPGANQPQHF
cdr3_length: 14; clone_size: -; v_call: TRBV20-1; j_call: TRBJ1-3; d_call: -; cdr3_nt: TGCAGTGCTAGAGATCCCTCTGGTGGAAACACCATATATTTT; cdr3_aa: CSARDPSGGNTIYF
cdr3_length: 14; clone_size: -; v_call: TRBV4-1; j_call: TRBJ2-5; d_call: -; cdr3_nt: TGCGCCAGCAGCCAAGATAGGGCGGGGGAGACCCAGTACTTC; cdr3_aa: CASSQDRAGETQYF
cdr3_length: 13; clone_size: -; v_call: TRBV7-2; j_call: TRBJ1-2; d_call: -; cdr3_nt: TGTGCCAGCAGCTTTGGAGAGGGCTATGGCTACACCTTC; cdr3_aa: CASSFGEGYGYTF
cdr3_length: 15; clone_size: -; v_call: TRBV14; j_call: TRBJ1-3; d_call: -; cdr3_nt: TGTGCCAGCAGCCTCAGGGCCCGCTCTGGAAACACCATATATTTT; cdr3_aa: CASSLRARSGNTIYF
cdr3_length: 13; clone_size: -; v_call: TRBV24-1; j_call: TRBJ2-1; d_call: -; cdr3_nt: TGTGCCACCAGTGATGACACTTACAATGAGCAGTTCTTC; cdr3_aa: CATSDDTYNEQFF
cdr3_length: 12; clone_size: -; v_call: TRBV12-3/TRBV12-4; j_call: TRBJ1-2; d_call: -; cdr3_nt: TGTGCCAGCAGTGCATCTAACTATGGCTACACCTTC; cdr3_aa: CASSASNYGYTF
cdr3_length: 14; clone_size: -; v_call: TRBV7-2; j_call: TRBJ1-2; d_call: -; cdr3_nt: TGTGCCAGCAGCTCTGGCCCTCGGTCGAATGGCTACACCTTC; cdr3_aa: CASSSGPRSNGYTF
cdr3_length: 14; clone_size: -; v_call: TRBV7-2; j_call: TRBJ1-6; d_call: -; cdr3_nt: TGTGCCAGCAGCCCGCGGCGGTTTAATTCACCCCTCCACTTT; cdr3_aa: CASSPRRFNSPLHF
cdr3_length: 15; clone_size: -; v_call: TRBV12-3/TRBV12-4; j_call: TRBJ1-2; d_call: TRBD1; cdr3_nt: TGTGCCAGCAGCCCGGGGGGGACAGGGGGCTATGGCTACACCTTC; cdr3_aa: CASSPGGTGGYGYTF
cdr3_length: 16; clone_size: few; v_call: TRBV5-8; j_call: TRBJ1-5; d_call: -; cdr3_nt: TGTGCCAGCAGCTTGGAGGGGACGCATAGCAATCAGCCCCAGCATTTT; cdr3_aa: CASSLEGTHSNQPQHF
cdr3_length: 15; clone_size: medium-sized; v_call: TRBV9; j_call: TRBJ1-6; d_call: -; cdr3_nt: TGTGCCAGCAGCCCCTCCGGGGGGAGTGGGTCACCCCTCCACTTT; cdr3_aa: CASSPSGGSGSPLHF
cdr3_length: 14; clone_size: -; v_call: TRBV7-3; j_call: TRBJ2-1; d_call: TRBD2; cdr3_nt: TGTGCCAGCAGCCCTACTAGCGACTACAATGAGCAGTTCTTC; cdr3_aa: CASSPTSDYNEQFF
cdr3_length: 12; clone_size: many; v_call: TRBV6-5; j_call: TRBJ2-1; d_call: -; cdr3_nt: TGTGCCCAGAGCGGACAGTCCAATGAGCAGTTCTTC; cdr3_aa: CAQSGQSNEQFF
cdr3_length: 13; clone_size: -; v_call: TRBV9; j_call: TRBJ1-6; d_call: TRBD1; cdr3_nt: TGTGCCAGCAGCGGCGGACAGGGAGAAACCCTCCACTTT; cdr3_aa: CASSGGQGETLHF
cdr3_length: 14; clone_size: -; v_call: TRBV27; j_call: TRBJ2-5; d_call: TRBD2; cdr3_nt: TGTGCCAGCACCCTAGCGGGAGGGGTGGAGACCCAGTACTTC; cdr3_aa: CASTLAGGVETQYF
cdr3_length: 15; clone_size: -; v_call: TRBV9; j_call: TRBJ2-7; d_call: -; cdr3_nt: TGTGCCAGCAGCGTAGAAGGGGCGGGGCTGTACGAGCAGTACTTC; cdr3_aa: CASSVEGAGLYEQYF
cdr3_length: 16; clone_size: few; v_call: TRBV7-3; j_call: TRBJ2-1; d_call: TRBD2; cdr3_nt: TGTGCCAGCAGCTTAACATCAGTAGCGGGCCTCAATGAGCAGTTCTTC; cdr3_aa: CASSLTSVAGLNEQFF
cdr3_length: 14; clone_size: -; v_call: TRBV7-2; j_call: TRBJ1-2; d_call: TRBD1; cdr3_nt: TGTGCCAGCAGCGGGGGGACAGGGGGTAAAGGCTACACCTTC; cdr3_aa: CASSGGTGGKGYTF
cdr3_length: 17; clone_size: -; v_call: TRBV7-9; j_call: TRBJ1-3; d_call: -; cdr3_nt: TGTGCCAGCAGCTTAGGGCAGGGAGTAAGCTCTGGAAACCCCATATATTTT; cdr3_aa: CASSLGQGVSSGNPIYF
cdr3_length: 15; clone_size: -; v_call: TRBV15; j_call: TRBJ2-3; d_call: -; cdr3_nt: TGTGCCACCAGCAGCTCTCGCGGTTACACAGATACGCAGTATTTT; cdr3_aa: CATSSSRGYTDTQYF
cdr3_length: 11; clone_size: few; v_call: TRBV25-1; j_call: TRBJ2-5; d_call: -; cdr3_nt: TGTGCCAGCAGTGAGGGGGAGACCCAGTACTTC; cdr3_aa: CASSEGETQYF
cdr3_length: 16; clone_size: -; v_call: TRBV7-2; j_call: TRBJ1-6; d_call: -; cdr3_nt: TGTGCCAGCAGCTTGGGTGGACAGTTTTATAATTCACCCCTCCACTTT; cdr3_aa: CASSLGGQFYNSPLHF
cdr3_length: 13; clone_size: -; v_call: TRBV29-1; j_call: TRBJ1-6; d_call: -; cdr3_nt: TGCAGCGTTTCTGAGGGCGCAAATTCACCCCTCCACTTT; cdr3_aa: CSVSEGANSPLHF
cdr3_length: 15; clone_size: once; v_call: TRBV7-9; j_call: TRBJ1-2; d_call: TRBD1; cdr3_nt: TGTGCCAGCAGCCCCCGGGACAGCCTTGTTGGTGGCTACACCTTC; cdr3_aa: CASSPRDSLVGGYTF
cdr3_length: 14; clone_size: -; v_call: TRBV11-2; j_call: TRBJ2-3; d_call: TRBD2; cdr3_nt: TGTGCCAGCAGCAGAGCGGGAGTAAGGGATACGCAGTATTTT; cdr3_aa: CASSRAGVRDTQYF
cdr3_length: 14; clone_size: -; v_call: TRBV5-4; j_call: TRBJ2-7; d_call: -; cdr3_nt: TGTGCCAGCAGCCCAGACTTGAGCTCCTACGAGCAGTACTTC; cdr3_aa: CASSPDLSSYEQYF
cdr3_length: 15; clone_size: -; v_call: TRBV12-5; j_call: TRBJ2-7; d_call: -; cdr3_nt: TGTGCTAGTGGTTTGGAAATTAGGACAGCCCCGGAGCAGTACTTC; cdr3_aa: CASGLEIRTAPEQYF
cdr3_length: 19; clone_size: once; v_call: TRBV10-3; j_call: TRBJ2-7; d_call: TRBD1; cdr3_nt: TGTGCCATCAGTGACCCCGAGCGACAGGGGGCGATTTGGTCCTACGAGCAGTACTTC; cdr3_aa: CAISDPERQGAIWSYEQYF
cdr3_length: 14; clone_size: many; v_call: TRBV6-4; j_call: TRBJ2-5; d_call: -; cdr3_nt: TGTGCCAGCAGTGACCGAGCCGTTAAAGAGACCCAGTACTTC; cdr3_aa: CASSDRAVKETQYF
cdr3_length: 15; clone_size: medium-sized; v_call: TRBV2; j_call: TRBJ2-1; d_call: -; cdr3_nt: TGTGCCAGCAGTGAACCCTTGACAGGTTACAATGAGCAGTTCTTC; cdr3_aa: CASSEPLTGYNEQFF